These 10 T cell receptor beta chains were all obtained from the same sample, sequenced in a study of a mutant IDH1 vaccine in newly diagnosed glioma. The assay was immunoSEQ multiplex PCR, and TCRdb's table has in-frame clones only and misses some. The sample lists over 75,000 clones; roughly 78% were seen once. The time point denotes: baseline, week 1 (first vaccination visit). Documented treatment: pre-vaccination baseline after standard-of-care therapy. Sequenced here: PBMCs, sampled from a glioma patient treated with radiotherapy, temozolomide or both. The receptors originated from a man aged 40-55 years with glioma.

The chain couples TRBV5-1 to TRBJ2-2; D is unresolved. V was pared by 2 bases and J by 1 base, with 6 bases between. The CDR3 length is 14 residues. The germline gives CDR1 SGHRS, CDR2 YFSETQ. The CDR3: CASSLPENTGELFF. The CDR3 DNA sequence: TGCGCCAGCAGCTTACCGGAGAACACCGGGGAGCTGTTTTTT.

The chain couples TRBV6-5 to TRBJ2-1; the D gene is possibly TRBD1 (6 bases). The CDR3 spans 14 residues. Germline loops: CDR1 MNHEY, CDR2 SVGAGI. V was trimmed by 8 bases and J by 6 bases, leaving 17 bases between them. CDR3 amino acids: CASGMPIGGNEQFF. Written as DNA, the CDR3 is TGTGCCAGCGGCATGCCGATAGGGGGCAATGAGCAGTTCTTC.

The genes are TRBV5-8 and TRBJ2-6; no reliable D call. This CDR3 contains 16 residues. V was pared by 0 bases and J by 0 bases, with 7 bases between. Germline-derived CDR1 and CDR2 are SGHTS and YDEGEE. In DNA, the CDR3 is TGTGCCAGCAGCTTGGAGGGCTTCTCTGGGGCCAACGTCCTGACTTTC. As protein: CASSLEGFSGANVLTF.

CDR3 loop: CASSPRLAGGPGEQYF. Here the CDR3 DNA reads TGTGCCAGCAGCCCCCGACTAGCGGGAGGGCCGGGCGAGCAGTACTTC. V is TRBV9 and J is TRBJ2-7; 14 bases match TRBD2. Germline V gene lookup returns CDR1 SGDLS and CDR2 YYNGEE. The ends lost 4 bases at V and 6 bases at J; junction bases unmatched: 9. CDR3 length: 16 residues.

The CDR3 DNA reads as TGTGCCAGCTCCAAACCGGGACAGGGGGCTGAAAAACTGTTTTTT. This gives the protein CASSKPGQGAEKLFF. The V and J genes are TRBV18 and TRBJ1-4; 12 positions match TRBD1. Per the germline V gene, CDR1 is KGHSH and CDR2 is LQKENI. The V and J ends lost 6 bases and 7 bases, in that order; junction bases with no gene match: 6. This CDR3 has 15 amino acids. The full variable domain, its missing parts supplied by reference TRBV18 and TRBJ1-4, is NAGVMQNPRHLVRRRGQEARLRCSPMKGHSHVYWYRQLPEEGLKFMVYLQKENIIDESGMPKERFSAEFPKEGPSILRIQQVVRGDSAAYFCASSKPGQGAEKLFFGSGTQLSVL.

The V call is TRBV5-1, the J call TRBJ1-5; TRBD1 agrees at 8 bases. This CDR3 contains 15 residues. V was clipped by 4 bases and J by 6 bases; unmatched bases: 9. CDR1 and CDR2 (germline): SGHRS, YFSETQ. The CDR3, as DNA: TGCGCCAGCAGCCAATCAGGGGGCGCGGGTCAGCCCCAGCATTTT. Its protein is CASSQSGGAGQPQHF.

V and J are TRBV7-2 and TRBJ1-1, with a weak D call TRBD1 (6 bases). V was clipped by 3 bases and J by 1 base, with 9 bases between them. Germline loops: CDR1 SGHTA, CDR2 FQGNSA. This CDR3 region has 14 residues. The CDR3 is CASSFPDRNTEAFF. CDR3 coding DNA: TGTGCCAGCAGCTTCCCGGACAGGAACACTGAAGCTTTCTTT.

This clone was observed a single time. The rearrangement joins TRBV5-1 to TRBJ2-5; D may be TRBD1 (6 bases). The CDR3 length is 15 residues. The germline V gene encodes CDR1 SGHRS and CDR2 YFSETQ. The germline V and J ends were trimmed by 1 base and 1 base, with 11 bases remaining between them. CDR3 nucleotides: TGCGCCAGCAGCTTGATGGGGGCGCCCCAAGAGACCCAGTACTTC. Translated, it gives CASSLMGAPQETQYF.

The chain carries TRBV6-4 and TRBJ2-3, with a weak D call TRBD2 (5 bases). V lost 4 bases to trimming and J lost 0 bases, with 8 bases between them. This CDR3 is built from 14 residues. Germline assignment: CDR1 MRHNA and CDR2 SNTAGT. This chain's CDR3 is CASSARGSTDTQYF. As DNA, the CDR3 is TGTGCCAGCAGTGCCCGGGGTAGCACAGATACGCAGTATTTT.

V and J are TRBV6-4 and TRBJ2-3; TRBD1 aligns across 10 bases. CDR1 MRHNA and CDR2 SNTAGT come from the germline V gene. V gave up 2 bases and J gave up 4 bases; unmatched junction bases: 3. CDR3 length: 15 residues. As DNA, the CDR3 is TGTGCCAGCAGTGACGGGACAGGGGAAGCAGATACGCAGTATTTT. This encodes CASSDGTGEADTQYF.